This is a list of T cell receptor beta chains from one sample in a study of control samples from healthy donors and cancer patients. Some clones are missing from TCRdb's copy, which holds only in-frame ones; the method was immunoSEQ multiplex PCR. The sample consists of some 410,000 clones, 90% of them appearing once. The sample was PBMCs. Receptors originate from a man aged 35 to 55 with head and neck cancer. CDR3s include the opening cysteine and the closing phenylalanine or tryptophan. D genes are given only for firm matches. Clone size, where shown, is once, few, many, or a class for clones that have expanded.

clone_size: NA; v_call: TRBV18; j_call: TRBJ2-2; d_call: NA; cdr3_nt: TGTGCCAGCTCACCAGTACCGATGATTAACACCGGGGAGCTGTTTTTT; cdr3_aa: CASSPVPMINTGELFF
clone_size: NA; v_call: TRBV28; j_call: TRBJ2-3; d_call: NA; cdr3_nt: TGTGCCAGCAGTTCTCTAGAATCTAGCTGGGGCAAGGATACGCAGTATTTT; cdr3_aa: CASSSLESSWGKDTQYF
clone_size: NA; v_call: TRBV10-1; j_call: TRBJ2-3; d_call: TRBD1; cdr3_nt: TGCGCCAGCAGTGAGGGGACAGGGAGGGGCACAGATACGCAGTATTTT; cdr3_aa: CASSEGTGRGTDTQYF
clone_size: NA; v_call: TRBV6-6; j_call: TRBJ1-5; d_call: NA; cdr3_nt: TGTGCCAGCAGTTACCCAGGCCCGGAGCAGCCCCAGCATTTT; cdr3_aa: CASSYPGPEQPQHF
clone_size: NA; v_call: TRBV9; j_call: TRBJ2-1; d_call: TRBD2; cdr3_nt: TGTGCCAGCGAAGGGACTAGCGGAAGGAATGAGCAGTTCTTC; cdr3_aa: CASEGTSGRNEQFF
clone_size: NA; v_call: TRBV5-1; j_call: TRBJ2-5; d_call: NA; cdr3_nt: TGCGCCAGCAGCCCGGGACAATTCCAAGAGACCCAGTACTTC; cdr3_aa: CASSPGQFQETQYF
clone_size: NA; v_call: TRBV19; j_call: TRBJ1-2; d_call: TRBD1; cdr3_nt: TGTGCCAGTAGTATGGACAGGGATTATGGCTACACCTTC; cdr3_aa: CASSMDRDYGYTF
clone_size: NA; v_call: TRBV6-2/TRBV6-3; j_call: TRBJ1-2; d_call: NA; cdr3_nt: TGTGCCAGCAGTTATCTTATCGAAATCGGGACACCCTTGTATGGCTACACCTTC; cdr3_aa: CASSYLIEIGTPLYGYTF
clone_size: once; v_call: TRBV7-9; j_call: TRBJ2-1; d_call: NA; cdr3_nt: TGTGCCAGCAGCCACCAAGGACTGAGCTGGGGGGAGCAGTTCTTC; cdr3_aa: CASSHQGLSWGEQFF
clone_size: NA; v_call: TRBV28; j_call: TRBJ1-1; d_call: NA; cdr3_nt: TGTGCCAGCCGGGGCATAATGAACACTGAAGCTTTCTTT; cdr3_aa: CASRGIMNTEAFF
clone_size: NA; v_call: TRBV28; j_call: TRBJ1-2; d_call: NA; cdr3_nt: TGTGCCACCTTATGGGGCCCCTATGGCTACACCTTC; cdr3_aa: CATLWGPYGYTF
clone_size: few; v_call: TRBV6-1; j_call: TRBJ1-2; d_call: NA; cdr3_nt: TGTGCCAGCAGTGAAGATTTTCTCGAAGGGCCCTATGGCTACACCTTC; cdr3_aa: CASSEDFLEGPYGYTF
clone_size: NA; v_call: TRBV30; j_call: TRBJ1-6; d_call: NA; cdr3_nt: TGTGCCTGGAGTGTTTCGAATTCACCCCTCCACTTT; cdr3_aa: CAWSVSNSPLHF
clone_size: NA; v_call: TRBV19; j_call: TRBJ1-2; d_call: NA; cdr3_nt: TGTGCCAGTAGTATCCCGGGGAACTATGGCTACACCTTC; cdr3_aa: CASSIPGNYGYTF
clone_size: NA; v_call: TRBV11-2; j_call: TRBJ2-3; d_call: NA; cdr3_nt: TGTGCCAGCAGCTTAGCGGGAGGCACAGATACGCAGTATTTT; cdr3_aa: CASSLAGGTDTQYF
clone_size: NA; v_call: TRBV28; j_call: TRBJ1-2; d_call: NA; cdr3_nt: TGTGCCAGCACCTTACTTCAGGAAAACTATGGCTACACCTTC; cdr3_aa: CASTLLQENYGYTF
clone_size: few; v_call: TRBV5-8; j_call: TRBJ1-2; d_call: TRBD1; cdr3_nt: TGTGCCAGCAGCGGAAGTGACAGGGGGGCAAACTATGGCTACACCTTC; cdr3_aa: CASSGSDRGANYGYTF
clone_size: once; v_call: TRBV4-1; j_call: TRBJ1-1; d_call: NA; cdr3_nt: TGCGCCAGCAGTCCTATCGGGACAATAAACACTGAAGCTTTCTTT; cdr3_aa: CASSPIGTINTEAFF
clone_size: NA; v_call: TRBV5-1; j_call: TRBJ2-2; d_call: TRBD2; cdr3_nt: TGCGCCAGCAGCTTGTCTGCGGGAGGGGTCACCGGGGAGCTGTTTTTT; cdr3_aa: CASSLSAGGVTGELFF
clone_size: NA; v_call: TRBV7-9; j_call: TRBJ2-2; d_call: NA; cdr3_nt: TGTGCCAGCAGCTATGCAGCGAACACCGGGGAGCTGTTTTTT; cdr3_aa: CASSYAANTGELFF
clone_size: NA; v_call: TRBV7-2; j_call: TRBJ2-5; d_call: NA; cdr3_nt: TGTGCCAGCAGCTTGGGACCTGCTTTTCTCACCCAGTACTTC; cdr3_aa: CASSLGPAFLTQYF
clone_size: NA; v_call: TRBV30; j_call: TRBJ1-1; d_call: NA; cdr3_nt: TGTGCCTGGAGGAAGTCCCAACAGAAAGCTTTCTTT; cdr3_aa: CAWRKSQQKAFF
clone_size: NA; v_call: TRBV6-5; j_call: TRBJ2-5; d_call: TRBD2; cdr3_nt: TGTGCCAGCAGTTACTCGGGGTCGACTAGCGAGACCCAGTACTTC; cdr3_aa: CASSYSGSTSETQYF
clone_size: NA; v_call: TRBV7-2; j_call: TRBJ1-5; d_call: TRBD1; cdr3_nt: TGTGCCAGCAGCCCCGGGACAGGGTTGACTCAGCCCCAGCATTTT; cdr3_aa: CASSPGTGLTQPQHF
clone_size: NA; v_call: TRBV4-3; j_call: TRBJ1-4; d_call: NA; cdr3_nt: TGCGCCAGCAGCCAGGCCCTCGGTGAAAAACTGTTTTTT; cdr3_aa: CASSQALGEKLFF
clone_size: once; v_call: TRBV7-8; j_call: TRBJ1-1; d_call: NA; cdr3_nt: TGTGCCAGCAGCTCCCAGGAGAACACTGAAGCTTTCTTT; cdr3_aa: CASSSQENTEAFF
clone_size: NA; v_call: TRBV6-6; j_call: TRBJ2-3; d_call: NA; cdr3_nt: TGTGCCATACGACAGGACCTCACAGATACGCAGTATTTT; cdr3_aa: CAIRQDLTDTQYF
clone_size: NA; v_call: TRBV13; j_call: TRBJ2-7; d_call: NA; cdr3_nt: TGTGCCAGCAGAGGGGGGGGACAGACCTACTACGAGCAGTACTTC; cdr3_aa: CASRGGGQTYYEQYF
clone_size: NA; v_call: TRBV19; j_call: TRBJ2-5; d_call: NA; cdr3_nt: TGTGCCAGTAGTGGAAGGCCCCAAGAGACCCAGTACTTC; cdr3_aa: CASSGRPQETQYF
clone_size: once; v_call: TRBV28; j_call: TRBJ2-5; d_call: TRBD2; cdr3_nt: TGTGCCAGCAGTTTCCTAGCGGGGGGACAAGAGACCCAGTACTTC; cdr3_aa: CASSFLAGGQETQYF